Here is one TCR beta chain with its context. As originally analysed: Reference gene primer amplification gave estimated nucleated cell counts. TCRdb's table, derived via immunoSEQ multiplex PCR, lists solely in-frame clones and lacks some. The V and J calls and clone size are taken from that table; D and trimming were inferred from the DNA. Among around 40,000 clones listed, approximately 88% were seen once. The data belong to a study of blood T cell repertoires in COVID-19. The overall study: Collection of acute and convalescent COVID-19 samples took place in the United States, Italy and Spain. T cells, B-cell-depleted T cells, or PBMCs provided the cDNA or gDNA that served as material.

Specimen: peripheral blood. The clonotype was recovered from a middle-aged man with active COVID-19.

CDR3 amino acids: CASSPLPGLVSNEQFF. CDR3 nucleotides: TGTGCCAGCAGTCCCCTGCCGGGACTCGTATCAAATGAGCAGTTCTTC. The chain employs TRBV6-2 or TRBV6-3 and TRBJ2-1, with D possibly being TRBD2 (6 bases). V lost 5 bases and J lost 7, with 21 bases in between. The CDR3 is 16 residues long. The germline V gene has CDR1 MNHEY and CDR2 SVGEGT.